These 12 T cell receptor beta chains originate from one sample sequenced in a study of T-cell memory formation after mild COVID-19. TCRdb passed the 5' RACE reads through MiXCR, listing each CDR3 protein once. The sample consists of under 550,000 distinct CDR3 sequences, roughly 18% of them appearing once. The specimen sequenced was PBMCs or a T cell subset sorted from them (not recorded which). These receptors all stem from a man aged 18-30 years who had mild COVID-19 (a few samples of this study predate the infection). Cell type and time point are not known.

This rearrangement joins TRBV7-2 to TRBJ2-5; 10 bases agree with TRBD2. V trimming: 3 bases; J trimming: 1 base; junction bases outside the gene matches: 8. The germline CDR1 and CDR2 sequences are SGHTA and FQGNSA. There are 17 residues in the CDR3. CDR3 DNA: TGTGCCAGCAGCTTTTACCCTCTAGCGGGGGCCCAAGAGACCCAGTACTTC. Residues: CASSFYPLAGAQETQYF.

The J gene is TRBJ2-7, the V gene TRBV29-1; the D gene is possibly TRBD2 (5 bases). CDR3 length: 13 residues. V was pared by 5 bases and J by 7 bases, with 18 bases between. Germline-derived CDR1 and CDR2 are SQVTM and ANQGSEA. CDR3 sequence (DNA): TGCAGCGTTTCCCGGGTCCTTACGGGGGAGCAGTACTTC. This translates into CSVSRVLTGEQYF.

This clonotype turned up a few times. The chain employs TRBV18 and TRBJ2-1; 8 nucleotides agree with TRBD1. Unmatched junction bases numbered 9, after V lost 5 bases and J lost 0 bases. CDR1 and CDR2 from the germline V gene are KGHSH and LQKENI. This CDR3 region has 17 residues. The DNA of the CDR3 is TGTGCCAGCTCATCACAGACAGGGGCGAGCTCCTACAATGAGCAGTTCTTC. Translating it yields CASSSQTGASSYNEQFF.

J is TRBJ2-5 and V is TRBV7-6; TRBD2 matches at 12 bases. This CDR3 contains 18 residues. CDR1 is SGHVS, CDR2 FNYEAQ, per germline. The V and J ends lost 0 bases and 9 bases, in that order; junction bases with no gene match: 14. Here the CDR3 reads CASSLAPLTSGGRVAQYF. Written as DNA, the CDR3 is TGTGCCAGCAGCTTAGCCCCCCTGACTAGCGGGGGACGGGTGGCCCAGTACTTC.

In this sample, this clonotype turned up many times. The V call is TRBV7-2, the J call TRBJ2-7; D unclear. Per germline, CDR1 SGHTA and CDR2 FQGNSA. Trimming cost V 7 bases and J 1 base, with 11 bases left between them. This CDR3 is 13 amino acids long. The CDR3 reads CASTPGSSYEQYF. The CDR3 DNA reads TGTGCCAGCACCCCCGGTTCTTCCTACGAGCAGTACTTC.

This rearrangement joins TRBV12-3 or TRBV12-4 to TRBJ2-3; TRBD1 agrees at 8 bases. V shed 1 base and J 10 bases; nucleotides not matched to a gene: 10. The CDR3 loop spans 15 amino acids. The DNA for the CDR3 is TGTGCCAGCAGTTTAGTGGGGACAGGCAATAAGCCGCAGTATTTT. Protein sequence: CASSLVGTGNKPQYF.

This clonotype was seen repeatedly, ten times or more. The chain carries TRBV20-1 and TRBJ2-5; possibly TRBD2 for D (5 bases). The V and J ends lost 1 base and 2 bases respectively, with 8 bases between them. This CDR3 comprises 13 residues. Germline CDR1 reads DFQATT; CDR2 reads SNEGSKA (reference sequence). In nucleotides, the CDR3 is TGCAGTGCTAGAGTGCGGGCACAAGAGACCCAGTACTTC. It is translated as CSARVRAQETQYF.

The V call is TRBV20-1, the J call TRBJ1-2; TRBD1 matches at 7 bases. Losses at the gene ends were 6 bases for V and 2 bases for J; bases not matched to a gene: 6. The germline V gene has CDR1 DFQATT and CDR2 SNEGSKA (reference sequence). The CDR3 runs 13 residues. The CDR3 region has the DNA TGCAGTGCAAGCAGGGGGACCAACTATGGCTACACCTTC. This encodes CSASRGTNYGYTF.

Here the CDR3 DNA reads TGTGCCAGCAGCACAACAGTCTCCTATGGCTACACCTTC. This encodes CASSTTVSYGYTF. The J gene is TRBJ1-2, the V gene TRBV7-2; D gene ambiguous. In germline, CDR1 is SGHTA, CDR2 FQGNSA. The V and J ends lost 5 bases and 4 bases respectively, with 11 bases between them. The CDR3 spans 13 residues.

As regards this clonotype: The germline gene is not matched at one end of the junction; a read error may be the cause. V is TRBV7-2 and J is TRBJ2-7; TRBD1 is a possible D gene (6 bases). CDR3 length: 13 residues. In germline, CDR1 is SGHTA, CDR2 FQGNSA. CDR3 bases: TGTTCCAGCAGCCCAGGGACACTTCACGAGCAGTACTTC. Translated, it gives CSSSPGTLHEQYF.

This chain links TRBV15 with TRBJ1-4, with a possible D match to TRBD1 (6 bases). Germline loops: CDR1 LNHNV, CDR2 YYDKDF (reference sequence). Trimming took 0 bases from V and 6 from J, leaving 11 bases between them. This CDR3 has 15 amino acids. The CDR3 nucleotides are TGTGCCACCAGCAGAGAGGCAGGGGTGGATGAAAAACTGTTTTTT. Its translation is CATSREAGVDEKLFF.

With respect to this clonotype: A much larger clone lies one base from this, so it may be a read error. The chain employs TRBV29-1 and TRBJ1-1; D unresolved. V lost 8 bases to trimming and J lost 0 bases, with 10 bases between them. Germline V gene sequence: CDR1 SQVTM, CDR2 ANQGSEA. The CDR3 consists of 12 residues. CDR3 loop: CSYCEVNTEAFF. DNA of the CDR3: TGCAGCTACTGCGAGGTGAACACTGAAGCTTTCTTT.